This entry lists 5 T cell receptor beta chains sequenced from one sample in a study of Graves' ophthalmopathy and Graves' hyperthyroidism. RNA transcripts served as template for amplifying TCR beta CDR3 sequences. After a first-round RT-PCR with HTBI primers, a second-round multiplex PCR was run. Each CDR3 protein gets one entry after TCRdb re-called the multiplex PCR reads with MiXCR. The table shows approximately 500,000 distinct CDR3 sequences, with approximately 15% occurring only once. What was sequenced was blood. Receptor source: a woman under 40 with Graves' ophthalmopathy.

This clonotype was counted at least ten times. This chain uses TRBV11-1 with TRBJ2-4; D ambiguous. Deletions cut 0 bases from V and 1 base from J, with 4 bases between. Looked up from germline, CDR1 is SGHAT and CDR2 is FQDESV (reference sequence). The CDR3 extends over 14 amino acids. In DNA form, the CDR3 reads TGTGCCAGCAGCTTAGCGGGGGCCAAAAACATTCAGTACTTC. This encodes CASSLAGAKNIQYF.

This clonotype was counted a few times. The J gene is TRBJ2-7, the V gene TRBV20-1; 12 positions agree with TRBD2. Germline lookup yields CDR1 DFQATT and CDR2 SNEGSKA (reference sequence). The CDR3 consists of 14 residues. Trimming took 4 bases from V and 6 from J; bases not matched to a gene: 7. The CDR3 DNA reads TGCAGTGCTACACGACTAGCGGGGGTGGGCGAGCAGTACTTC. Translation: CSATRLAGVGEQYF.

CDR3 amino acids: CASSWSGEGETQYF. CDR3 nucleotides: TGTGCCAGCAGTTGGTCAGGGGAAGGGGAGACCCAGTACTTC. The V and J genes are TRBV6-5 and TRBJ2-5; tentative D call: TRBD1 (6 bases). CDR1 and CDR2 (germline): MNHEY, SVGAGI. Trimming removed 4 bases at V and 5 bases at J, with 14 bases between. The CDR3 has 14 amino acids.

This clonotype was detected only a few times. This clone may be a read error of a much larger clone one base away. The chain links TRBV2 to TRBJ2-4; 7 bases align to TRBD1. This CDR3 is 14 amino acids long. The germline V gene has CDR1 SNHLY and CDR2 FYNNEI. The CDR3 region has the DNA TGTGCCAGCCTGACAGGGCGAACCAAAAACACTCAGTACTTC. It is translated as CASLTGRTKNTQYF. The full variable domain, its missing parts supplied by reference TRBV2 and TRBJ2-4, is EPEVTQTPSHQVTQMGQEVILRCVPISNHLYFYWYRQILGQKVEFLVSFYNNEISEKSEIFDDQFSVERPDGSNFTLKIRSTKLEDSAMYFCASLTGRTKNTQYFGAGTRLSVL.

This clonotype has just a few counts. The chain carries TRBV4-1 and TRBJ2-7, with D tentatively TRBD2 (5 bases). This CDR3 region has 14 residues. Germline lookup yields CDR1 MGHRA and CDR2 YSYEKL. V lost 2 bases and J lost 6, with 14 bases in between. CDR3 sequence reads: CASSQFWPGFEQYF. The CDR3 DNA sequence: TGCGCCAGCAGCCAATTTTGGCCGGGATTCGAGCAGTACTTC.